The 4 T cell receptor beta chains presented below share a single source sample, sequenced in a study of blood T cell repertoires in COVID-19. Assay: immunoSEQ multiplex PCR; the TCRdb copy retains only in-frame clones and omits some. This table has about 130,000 clones, 70% to 90% appearing once. The sequenced sample consisted of peripheral blood. Receptor source: a woman between 45 and 65 years old who had recovered from COVID-19.

The V call is TRBV6-6, the J call TRBJ2-7; 9 bases line up with TRBD1. V was clipped by 2 bases and J by 6 bases; unmatched bases: 8. The CDR3 has 15 residues. The V gene's germline CDR1 is MNHNY and CDR2 SVGAGI (reference sequence). The CDR3 coding sequence is TGTGCCAGCAGTTACGGGGACAGGGTAGTAGGCGAGCAGTACTTC. This sequence encodes CASSYGDRVVGEQYF.

The chain employs TRBV30 and TRBJ2-1; maybe TRBD2 (6 bases). Germline CDR1 and CDR2: GTSNPN and SVGIG (reference sequence). This CDR3 region has 13 residues. V lost 1 base and J lost 4, with 8 bases in between. The CDR3 loop is CAWSGRVYNEQFF. CDR3 DNA: TGTGCCTGGAGTGGGAGGGTTTACAATGAGCAGTTCTTC.

The V gene is TRBV19, the J gene TRBJ2-3; 13 bases match TRBD2. This CDR3 has 20 amino acids. V shed 5 bases, J shed 4 bases, and the junction held 18 bases outside the gene matches. Germline CDR1 reads LNHDA; CDR2 reads SQIVND (reference sequence). Here the CDR3 reads CASSAPRTSGRATAADTQYF. The CDR3 DNA follows: TGTGCCAGTAGTGCCCCTAGGACTAGCGGGAGAGCCACGGCAGCAGATACGCAGTATTTT.

This chain links TRBV19 with TRBJ2-2, with a weak D call TRBD2 (6 bases). Germline V gene data show CDR1 as LNHDA and CDR2 as SQIVND (reference sequence). V gave up 2 bases and J gave up 4 bases, with 11 bases separating them. This CDR3 is 15 amino acids long. The CDR3 sequence: CASSIREESTGELFF. CDR3 DNA sequence: TGTGCCAGTAGTATAAGGGAGGAGAGCACCGGGGAGCTGTTTTTT.